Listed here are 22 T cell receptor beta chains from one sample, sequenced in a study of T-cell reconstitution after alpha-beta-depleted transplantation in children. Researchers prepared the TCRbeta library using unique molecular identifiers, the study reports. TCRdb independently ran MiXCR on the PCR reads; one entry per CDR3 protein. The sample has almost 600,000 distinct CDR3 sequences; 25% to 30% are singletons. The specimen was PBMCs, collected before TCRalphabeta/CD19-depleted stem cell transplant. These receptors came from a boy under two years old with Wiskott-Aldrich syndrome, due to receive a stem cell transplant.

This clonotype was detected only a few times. The CDR3 loop is CATSRQNTDTQYF. Written as DNA, the CDR3 is TGTGCCACCAGTCGACAGAACACAGATACGCAGTATTTT. This chain uses TRBV24-1 with TRBJ2-3, with D possibly TRBD1 on 5 matching bases. The CDR3 has 13 residues. Looked up from germline, CDR1 is KGHDR and CDR2 is SFDVKD. Trimming took off 6 bases at V and 2 bases at J, with 8 bases between the two ends.

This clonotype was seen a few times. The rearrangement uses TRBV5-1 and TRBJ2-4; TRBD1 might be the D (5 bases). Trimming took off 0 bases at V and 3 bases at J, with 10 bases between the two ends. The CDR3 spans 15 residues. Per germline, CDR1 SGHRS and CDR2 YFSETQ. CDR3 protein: CASSLAQGSKNIQYF. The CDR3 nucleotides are TGCGCCAGCAGCTTGGCCCAGGGAAGCAAAAACATTCAGTACTTC. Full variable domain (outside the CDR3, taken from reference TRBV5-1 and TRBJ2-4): KAGVTQTPRYLIKTRGQQVTLSCSPISGHRSVSWYQQTPGQGLQFLFEYFSETQRNKGNFPGRFSGRQFSNSRSEMNVSTLELGDSALYLCASSLAQGSKNIQYFGAGTRLSVL.

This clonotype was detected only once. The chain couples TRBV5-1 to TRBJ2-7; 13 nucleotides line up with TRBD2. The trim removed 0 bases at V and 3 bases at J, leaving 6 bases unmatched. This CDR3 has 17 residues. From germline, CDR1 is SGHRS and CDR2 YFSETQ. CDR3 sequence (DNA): TGCGCCAGCAGCTTGGGTCCTGGACTAGCGGGAGTCTACGAGCAGTACTTC. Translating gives CASSLGPGLAGVYEQYF.

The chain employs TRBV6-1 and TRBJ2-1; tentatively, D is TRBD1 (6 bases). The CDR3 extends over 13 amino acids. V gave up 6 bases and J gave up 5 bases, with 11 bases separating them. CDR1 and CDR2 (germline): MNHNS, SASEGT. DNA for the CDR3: TGTGCCAGCAGGCTTTGGGACAACAATGAGCAGTTCTTC. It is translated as CASRLWDNNEQFF.

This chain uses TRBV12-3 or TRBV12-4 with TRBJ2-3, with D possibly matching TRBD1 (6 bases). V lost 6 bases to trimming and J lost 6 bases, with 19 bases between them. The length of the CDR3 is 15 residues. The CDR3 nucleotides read TGTGCCAGCAGCACGAACAGGGAATCGACGGATACGCAGTATTTT. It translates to CASSTNRESTDTQYF.

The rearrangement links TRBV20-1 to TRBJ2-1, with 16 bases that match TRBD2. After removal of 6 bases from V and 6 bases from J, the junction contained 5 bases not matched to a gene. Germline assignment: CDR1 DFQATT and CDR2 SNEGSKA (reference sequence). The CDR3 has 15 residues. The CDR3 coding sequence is TGCAGTGCCGCCGGGACTAGCGGGAGGGCCAATGAGCAGTTCTTC. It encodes CSAAGTSGRANEQFF.

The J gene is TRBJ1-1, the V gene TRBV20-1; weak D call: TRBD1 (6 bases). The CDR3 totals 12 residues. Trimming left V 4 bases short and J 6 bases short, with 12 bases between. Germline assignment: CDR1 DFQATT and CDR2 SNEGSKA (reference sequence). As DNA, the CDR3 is TGCAGTGCTATGCTCCAGGGGCCTGAAGCTTTCTTT. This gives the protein CSAMLQGPEAFF.

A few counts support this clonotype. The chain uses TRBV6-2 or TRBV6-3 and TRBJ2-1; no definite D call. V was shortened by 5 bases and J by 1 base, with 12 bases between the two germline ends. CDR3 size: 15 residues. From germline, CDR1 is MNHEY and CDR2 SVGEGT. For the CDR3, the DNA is TGTGCCAGCAGTCCAGCGAGGTCGTCCTACAATGAGCAGTTCTTC. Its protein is CASSPARSSYNEQFF.

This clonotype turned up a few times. CDR3 sequence: CASSTSGQGVHVGSNTEAFF. CDR3 nucleotides: TGCGCCAGCAGCACCTCGGGACAGGGAGTTCATGTGGGATCCAACACTGAAGCTTTCTTT. The chain is built from TRBV5-1 and TRBJ1-1; TRBD1 matches at 9 bases. Per the germline V gene, CDR1 is SGHRS and CDR2 is YFSETQ. V shed 4 bases and J 2 bases; nucleotides not matched to a gene: 21. CDR3 length equals 20 residues.

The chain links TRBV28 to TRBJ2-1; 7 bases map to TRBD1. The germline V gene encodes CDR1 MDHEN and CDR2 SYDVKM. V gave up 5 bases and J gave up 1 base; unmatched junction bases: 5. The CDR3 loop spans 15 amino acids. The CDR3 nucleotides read TGTGCCAGCAGTCTGACGGGACAGTCCTACAATGAGCAGTTCTTC. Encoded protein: CASSLTGQSYNEQFF.

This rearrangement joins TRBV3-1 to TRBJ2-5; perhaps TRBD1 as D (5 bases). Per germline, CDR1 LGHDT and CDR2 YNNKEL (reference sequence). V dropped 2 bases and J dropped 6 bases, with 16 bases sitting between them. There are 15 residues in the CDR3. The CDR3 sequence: CASSQNPGNGKTQYF. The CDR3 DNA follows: TGTGCCAGCAGCCAAAACCCAGGGAATGGGAAGACCCAGTACTTC.

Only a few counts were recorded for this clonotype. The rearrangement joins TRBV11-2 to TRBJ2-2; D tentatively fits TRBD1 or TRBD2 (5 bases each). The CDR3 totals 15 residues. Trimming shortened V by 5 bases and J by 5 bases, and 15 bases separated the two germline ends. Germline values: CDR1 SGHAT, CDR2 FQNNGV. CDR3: CASSTLRGETGELFF. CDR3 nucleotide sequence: TGTGCCAGCAGCACCCTCCGGGGCGAGACCGGGGAGCTGTTTTTT.

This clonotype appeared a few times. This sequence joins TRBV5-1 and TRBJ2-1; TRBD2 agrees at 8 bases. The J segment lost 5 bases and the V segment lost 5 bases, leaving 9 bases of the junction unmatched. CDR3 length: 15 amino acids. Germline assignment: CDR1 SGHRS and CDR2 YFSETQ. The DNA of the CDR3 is TGCGCCAGCAGGCGTGGACTAGCTCGGGACAATGAGCAGTTCTTC. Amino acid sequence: CASRRGLARDNEQFF.

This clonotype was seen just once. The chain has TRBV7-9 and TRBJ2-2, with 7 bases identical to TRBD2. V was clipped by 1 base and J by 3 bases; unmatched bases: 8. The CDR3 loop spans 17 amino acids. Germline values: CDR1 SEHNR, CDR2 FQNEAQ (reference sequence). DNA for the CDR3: TGTGCCAGCAGCTTAGATTTATGGCGGGAGTACACCGGGGAGCTGTTTTTT. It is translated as CASSLDLWREYTGELFF.

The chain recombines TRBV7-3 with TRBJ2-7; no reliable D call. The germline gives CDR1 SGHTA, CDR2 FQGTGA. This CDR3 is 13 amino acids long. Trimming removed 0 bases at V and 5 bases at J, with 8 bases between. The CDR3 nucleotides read TGTGCCAGCAGCTTAACGGGTTCCAACGAGCAGTACTTC. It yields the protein CASSLTGSNEQYF.

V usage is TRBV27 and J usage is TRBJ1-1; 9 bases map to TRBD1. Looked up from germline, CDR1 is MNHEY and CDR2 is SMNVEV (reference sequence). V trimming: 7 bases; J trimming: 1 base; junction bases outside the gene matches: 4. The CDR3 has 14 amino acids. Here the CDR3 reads CASTLTGGNTEAFF. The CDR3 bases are TGTGCCAGCACTTTGACAGGGGGGAACACTGAAGCTTTCTTT.

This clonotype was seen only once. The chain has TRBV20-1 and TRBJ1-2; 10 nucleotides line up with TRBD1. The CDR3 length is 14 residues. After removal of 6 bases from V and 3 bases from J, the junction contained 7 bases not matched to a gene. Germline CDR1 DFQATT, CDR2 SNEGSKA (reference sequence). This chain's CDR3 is CSATDRGLDYGYTF. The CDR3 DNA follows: TGCAGTGCAACTGACAGGGGGCTCGACTATGGCTACACCTTC.

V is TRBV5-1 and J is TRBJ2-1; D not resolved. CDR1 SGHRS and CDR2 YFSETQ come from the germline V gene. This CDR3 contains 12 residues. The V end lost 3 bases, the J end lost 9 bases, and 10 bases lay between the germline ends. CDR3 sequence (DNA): TGCGCCAGCAGCTCCAACCTGGGTGAGCAGTTCTTC. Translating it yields CASSSNLGEQFF.

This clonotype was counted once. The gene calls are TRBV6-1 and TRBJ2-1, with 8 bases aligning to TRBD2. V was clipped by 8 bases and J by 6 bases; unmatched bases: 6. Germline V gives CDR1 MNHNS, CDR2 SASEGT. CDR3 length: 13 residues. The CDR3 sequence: CASAAGVLNEQFF. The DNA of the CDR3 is TGTGCCAGCGCAGCGGGAGTGCTCAATGAGCAGTTCTTC.

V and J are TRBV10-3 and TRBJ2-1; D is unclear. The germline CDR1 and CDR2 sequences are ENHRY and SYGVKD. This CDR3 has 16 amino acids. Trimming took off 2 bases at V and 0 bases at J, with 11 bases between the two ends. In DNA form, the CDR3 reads TGTGCCATCAGTGAGCGTGAGCGAAGCTCCTACAATGAGCAGTTCTTC. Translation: CAISERERSSYNEQFF.

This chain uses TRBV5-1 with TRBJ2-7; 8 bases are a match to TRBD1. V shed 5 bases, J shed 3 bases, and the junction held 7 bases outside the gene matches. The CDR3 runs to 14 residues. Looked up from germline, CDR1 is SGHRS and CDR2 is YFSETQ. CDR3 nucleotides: TGCGCCAGCAGTCAACCGGACAGGGTCTACGAGCAGTACTTC. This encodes CASSQPDRVYEQYF.

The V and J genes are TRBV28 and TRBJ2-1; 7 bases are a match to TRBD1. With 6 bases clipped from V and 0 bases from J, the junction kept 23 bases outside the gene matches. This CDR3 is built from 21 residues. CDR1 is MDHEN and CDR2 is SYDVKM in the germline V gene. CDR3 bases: TGTGCCAGCAGCCCTATGCACGGGACAGTTAAAAGTGGACACTCCTACAATGAGCAGTTCTTC. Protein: CASSPMHGTVKSGHSYNEQFF.